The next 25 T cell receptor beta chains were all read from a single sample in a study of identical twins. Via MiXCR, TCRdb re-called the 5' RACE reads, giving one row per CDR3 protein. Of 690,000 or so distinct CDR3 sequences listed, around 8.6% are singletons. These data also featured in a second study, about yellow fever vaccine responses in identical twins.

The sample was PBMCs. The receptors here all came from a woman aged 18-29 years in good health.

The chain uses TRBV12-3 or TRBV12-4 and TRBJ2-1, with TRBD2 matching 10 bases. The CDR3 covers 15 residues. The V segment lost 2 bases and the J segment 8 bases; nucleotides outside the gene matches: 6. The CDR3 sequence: CASSLSGGAKDEQFF. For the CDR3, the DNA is TGTGCCAGCAGTTTAAGCGGGGGGGCAAAAGATGAGCAGTTCTTC.

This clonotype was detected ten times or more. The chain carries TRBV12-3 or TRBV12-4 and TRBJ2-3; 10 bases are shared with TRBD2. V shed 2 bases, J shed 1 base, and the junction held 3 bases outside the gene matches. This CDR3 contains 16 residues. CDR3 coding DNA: TGTGCCAGCAGTTTATCAGCGGGGGGGCGCACAGATACGCAGTATTTT. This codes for CASSLSAGGRTDTQYF.

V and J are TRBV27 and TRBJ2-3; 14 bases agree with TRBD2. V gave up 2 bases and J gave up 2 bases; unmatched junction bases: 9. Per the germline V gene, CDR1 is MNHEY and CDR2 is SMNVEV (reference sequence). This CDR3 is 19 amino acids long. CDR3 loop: CASSLRGGLAGAFTDTQYF. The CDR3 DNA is TGTGCCAGCAGTTTAAGGGGGGGACTAGCGGGGGCCTTCACAGATACGCAGTATTTT.

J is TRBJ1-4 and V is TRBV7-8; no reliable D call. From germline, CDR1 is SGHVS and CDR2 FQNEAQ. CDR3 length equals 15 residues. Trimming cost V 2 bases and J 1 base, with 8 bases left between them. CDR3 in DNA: TGTGCCAGCAGCTTACCGGGCCGAACTAATGAAAAACTGTTTTTT. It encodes CASSLPGRTNEKLFF.

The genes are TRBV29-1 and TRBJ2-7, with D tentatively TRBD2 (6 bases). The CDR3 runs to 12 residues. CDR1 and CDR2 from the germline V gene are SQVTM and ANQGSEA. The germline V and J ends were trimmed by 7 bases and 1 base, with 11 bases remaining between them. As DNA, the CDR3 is TGCAGCGCTGCGGGACCATCCTACGAGCAGTACTTC. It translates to CSAAGPSYEQYF.

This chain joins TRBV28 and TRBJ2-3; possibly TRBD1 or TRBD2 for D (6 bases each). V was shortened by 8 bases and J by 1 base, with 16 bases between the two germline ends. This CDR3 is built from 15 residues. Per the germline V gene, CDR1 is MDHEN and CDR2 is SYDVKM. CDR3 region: CASGGPGAGTDTQYF. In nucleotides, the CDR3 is TGTGCCAGCGGAGGCCCGGGGGCTGGCACAGATACGCAGTATTTT.

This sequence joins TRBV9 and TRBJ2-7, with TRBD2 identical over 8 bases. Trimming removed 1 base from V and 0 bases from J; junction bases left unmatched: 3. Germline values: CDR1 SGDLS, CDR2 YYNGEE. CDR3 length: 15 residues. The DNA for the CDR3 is TGTGCCAGCAGCGTATCCGGGGGGGCCTCCTACGAGCAGTACTTC. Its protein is CASSVSGGASYEQYF.

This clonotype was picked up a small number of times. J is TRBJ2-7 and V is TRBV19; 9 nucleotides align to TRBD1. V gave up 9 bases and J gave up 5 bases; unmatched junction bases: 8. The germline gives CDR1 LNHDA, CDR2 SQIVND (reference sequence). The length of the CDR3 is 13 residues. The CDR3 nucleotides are TGTGCCAGCCACGGGACAGGGAGGGACGAGCAGTACTTC. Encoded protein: CASHGTGRDEQYF. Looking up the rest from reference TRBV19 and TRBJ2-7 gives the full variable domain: DGGITQSPKYLFRKEGQNVTLSCEQNLNHDAMYWYRQDPGQGLRLIYYSQIVNDFQKGDIAEGYSVSREKKESFPLTVTSAQKNPTAFYLCASHGTGRDEQYFGPGTRLTVT.

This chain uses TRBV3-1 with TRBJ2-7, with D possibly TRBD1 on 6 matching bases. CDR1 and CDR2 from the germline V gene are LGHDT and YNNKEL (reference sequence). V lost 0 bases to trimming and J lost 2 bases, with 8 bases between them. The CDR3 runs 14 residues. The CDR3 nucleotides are TGTGCCAGCAGCCAAGAGGGACACACCTACGAGCAGTACTTC. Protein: CASSQEGHTYEQYF.

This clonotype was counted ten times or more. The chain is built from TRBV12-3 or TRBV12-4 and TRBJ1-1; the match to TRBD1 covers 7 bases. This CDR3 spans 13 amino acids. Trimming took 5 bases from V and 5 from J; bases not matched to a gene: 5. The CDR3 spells CASSTDRATEAFF. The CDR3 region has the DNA TGTGCCAGCAGTACCGACAGGGCTACTGAAGCTTTCTTT.

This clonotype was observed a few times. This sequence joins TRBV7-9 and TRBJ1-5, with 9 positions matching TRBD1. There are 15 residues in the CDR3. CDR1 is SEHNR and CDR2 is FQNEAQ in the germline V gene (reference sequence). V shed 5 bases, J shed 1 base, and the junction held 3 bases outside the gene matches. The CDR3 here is CASSTGTGSNQPQHF. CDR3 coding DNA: TGTGCCAGCAGCACCGGGACAGGGAGCAATCAGCCCCAGCATTTT.

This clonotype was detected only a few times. The CDR3 bases are TGCAGCGGCGGGACGGATACTTCCTACGAGCAGTACTTC. Translated: CSGGTDTSYEQYF. V and J are TRBV29-1 and TRBJ2-7; tentative D call: TRBD2 (6 bases). V was shortened by 7 bases and J by 1 base, with 14 bases between the two germline ends. The CDR3 has 13 residues. Germline V gene sequence: CDR1 SQVTM, CDR2 ANQGSEA.

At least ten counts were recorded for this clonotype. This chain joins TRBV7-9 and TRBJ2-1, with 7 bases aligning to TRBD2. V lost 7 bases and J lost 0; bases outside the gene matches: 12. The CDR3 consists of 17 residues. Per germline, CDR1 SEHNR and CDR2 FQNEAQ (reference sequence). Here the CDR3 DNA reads TGTGCCAGCAACCCTTTGGCGGGGGTGAGCTCCTACAATGAGCAGTTCTTC. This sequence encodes CASNPLAGVSSYNEQFF. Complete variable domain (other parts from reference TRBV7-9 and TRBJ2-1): DTGVSQNPRHKITKRGQNVTFRCDPISEHNRLYWYRQTLGQGPEFLTYFQNEAQLEKSRLLSDRFSAERPKGSFSTLEIQRTEQGDSAMYLCASNPLAGVSSYNEQFFGPGTRLTVL.

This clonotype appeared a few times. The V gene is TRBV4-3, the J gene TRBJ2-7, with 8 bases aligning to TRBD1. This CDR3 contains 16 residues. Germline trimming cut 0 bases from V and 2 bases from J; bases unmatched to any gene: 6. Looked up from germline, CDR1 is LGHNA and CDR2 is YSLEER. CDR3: CASSQDPGTGAYEQYF. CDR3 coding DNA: TGCGCCAGCAGCCAAGACCCCGGGACAGGAGCCTACGAGCAGTACTTC.

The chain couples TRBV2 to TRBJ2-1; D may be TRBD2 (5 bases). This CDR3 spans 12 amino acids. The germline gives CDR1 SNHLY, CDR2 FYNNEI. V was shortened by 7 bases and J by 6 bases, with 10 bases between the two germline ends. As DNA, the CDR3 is TGTGCCAGCACCGGACTCTCCAATGAGCAGTTCTTC. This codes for CASTGLSNEQFF.

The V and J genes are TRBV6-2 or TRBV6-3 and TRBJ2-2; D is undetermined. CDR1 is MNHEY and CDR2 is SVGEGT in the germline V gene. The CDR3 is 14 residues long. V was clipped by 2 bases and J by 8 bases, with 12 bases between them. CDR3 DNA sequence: TGTGCCAGCAGTTACCTCCTGGAGTTGGGGGAGCTGTTTTTT. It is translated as CASSYLLELGELFF.

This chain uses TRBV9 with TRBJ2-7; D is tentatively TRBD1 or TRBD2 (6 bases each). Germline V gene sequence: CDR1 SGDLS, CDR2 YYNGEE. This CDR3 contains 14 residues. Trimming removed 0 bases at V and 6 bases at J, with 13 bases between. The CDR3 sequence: CASSVGGGQIEQYF. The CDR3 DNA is TGTGCCAGCAGCGTAGGAGGGGGGCAGATCGAGCAGTACTTC.

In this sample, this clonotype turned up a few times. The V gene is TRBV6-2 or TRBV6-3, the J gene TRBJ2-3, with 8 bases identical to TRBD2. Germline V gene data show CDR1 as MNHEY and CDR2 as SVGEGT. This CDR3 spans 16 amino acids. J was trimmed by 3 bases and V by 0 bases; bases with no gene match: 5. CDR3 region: CASSYSGGRKTDTQYF. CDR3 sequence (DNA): TGTGCCAGCAGTTACTCTGGCGGGAGGAAGACAGATACGCAGTATTTT.

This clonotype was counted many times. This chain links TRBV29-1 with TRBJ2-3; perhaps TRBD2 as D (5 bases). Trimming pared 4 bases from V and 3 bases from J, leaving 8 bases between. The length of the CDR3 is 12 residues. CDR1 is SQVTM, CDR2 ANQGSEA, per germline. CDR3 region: CSVGEGTDTQYF. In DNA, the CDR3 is TGCAGCGTTGGTGAGGGAACAGATACGCAGTATTTT.

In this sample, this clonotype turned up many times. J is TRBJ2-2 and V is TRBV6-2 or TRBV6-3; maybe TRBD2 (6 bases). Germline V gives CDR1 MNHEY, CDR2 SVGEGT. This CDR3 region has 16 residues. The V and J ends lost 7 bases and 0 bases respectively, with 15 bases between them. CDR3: CASTLPGGPNTGELFF. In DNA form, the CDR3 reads TGTGCCAGCACCCTCCCCGGGGGTCCGAACACCGGGGAGCTGTTTTTT.

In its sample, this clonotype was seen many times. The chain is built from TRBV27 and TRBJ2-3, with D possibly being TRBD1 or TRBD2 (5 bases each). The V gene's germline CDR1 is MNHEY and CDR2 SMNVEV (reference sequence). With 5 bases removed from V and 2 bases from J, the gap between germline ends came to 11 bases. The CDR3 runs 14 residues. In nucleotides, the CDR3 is TGTGCCAGCAGTCGGGGACGTCCCACAGATACGCAGTATTTT. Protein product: CASSRGRPTDTQYF.

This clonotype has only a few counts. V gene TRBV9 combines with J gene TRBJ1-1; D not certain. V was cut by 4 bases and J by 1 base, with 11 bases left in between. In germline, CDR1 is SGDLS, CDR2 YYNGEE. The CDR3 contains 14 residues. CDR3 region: CASSFTGENTEAFF. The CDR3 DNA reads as TGTGCCAGCAGCTTTACTGGGGAGAACACTGAAGCTTTCTTT.

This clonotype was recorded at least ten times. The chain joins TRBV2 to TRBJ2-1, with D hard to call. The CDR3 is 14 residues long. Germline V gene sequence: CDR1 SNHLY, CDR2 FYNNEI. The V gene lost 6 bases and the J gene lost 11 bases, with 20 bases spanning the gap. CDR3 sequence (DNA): TGTGCCAGCAGCTCCAATACCTTTAGGCAGAAGCAGTTCTTC. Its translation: CASSSNTFRQKQFF.

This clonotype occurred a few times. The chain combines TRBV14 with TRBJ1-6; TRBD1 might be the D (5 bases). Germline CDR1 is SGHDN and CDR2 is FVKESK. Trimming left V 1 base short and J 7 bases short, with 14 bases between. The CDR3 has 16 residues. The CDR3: CASSQAGGGSNSPLHF. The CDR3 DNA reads TGTGCCAGCAGCCAAGCGGGGGGAGGGAGCAATTCACCCCTCCACTTT. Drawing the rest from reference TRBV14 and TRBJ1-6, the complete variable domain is EAGVTQFPSHSVIEKGQTVTLRCDPISGHDNLYWYRRVMGKEIKFLLHFVKESKQDESGMPNNRFLAERTGGTYSTLKVQPAELEDSGVYFCASSQAGGGSNSPLHFGNGTRLTVT.

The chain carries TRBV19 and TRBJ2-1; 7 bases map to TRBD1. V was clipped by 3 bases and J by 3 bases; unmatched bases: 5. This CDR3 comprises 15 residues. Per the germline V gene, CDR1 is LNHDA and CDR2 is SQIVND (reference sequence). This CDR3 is CASSMGQGVYNEQFF. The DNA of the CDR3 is TGTGCCAGTAGTATGGGGCAGGGGGTCTACAATGAGCAGTTCTTC.